This is a list of T cell receptor beta chains from one sample in a study of blood T cell repertoires in COVID-19. This table comes from immunoSEQ multiplex PCR, and its TCRdb copy is limited to in-frame clones, with some not included. Seen here are 200,000 or so clones, over 80% observed once, and the top ten hold 4.5% to 6.5%. The sequencing input was peripheral blood. The receptors were sampled from a woman aged 25 to 39 with acute or convalescent COVID-19. Both conserved end residues are part of each CDR3. Fields, in order: D gene, V gene, J gene, clone size, CDR3 DNA, CDR3 protein. D genes are given only for firm matches. Rows may omit the clone size; those that give it use once, few, many or a size class.

TRBD1	TRBV28	TRBJ1-2	NA	TGTGCCAGCACGGGACAGAACTATGGCTACACCTTC	CASTGQNYGYTF
TRBD1	TRBV28	TRBJ1-4	few	TGTGCCAGCATCCAAACAGGGGTCTCCAATGAAAAACTGTTTTTT	CASIQTGVSNEKLFF
NA	TRBV6-5	TRBJ2-2	NA	TGTGCCAGCAGTTACGATTGGGCAATGGCCGGGGAGCTGTTTTTT	CASSYDWAMAGELFF
TRBD2	TRBV3-1/TRBV3-2	TRBJ2-7	NA	TGTGCCAGCAGCCAAACTGGGACTAGCGCACACTTC	CASSQTGTSAHF
TRBD2	TRBV5-6	TRBJ2-1	NA	TGTGCCAGCAGCTCCTCCAGCGGGGGTTACAATGAGCAGTTCTTC	CASSSSSGGYNEQFF
NA	TRBV27	TRBJ2-1	few	TGTGCCAGCAGCCCAAGGGGGGAGGGGTCCTACAATGAGCAGTTCTTC	CASSPRGEGSYNEQFF
TRBD2	TRBV27	TRBJ2-1	NA	TGTGCCAGCAGTTGGTCTAGCGGGGCGGGGTACAATGAGCAGTTCTTC	CASSWSSGAGYNEQFF
NA	TRBV7-2	TRBJ1-1	NA	TGTGCCAGCAGCTTAGGGTTCAGGGGAATACCGACATACGCTTTCTTT	CASSLGFRGIPTYAFF
NA	TRBV7-2	TRBJ2-1	NA	TGTGCCAGCAGCCTCTCCGGCATGGGGAGTTACAATGAGCAGTTCTTC	CASSLSGMGSYNEQFF
TRBD1	TRBV14	TRBJ2-7	NA	TGTGCCAGCAGCCTCCCAGGGGGCGGATACGAGCAGTACTTC	CASSLPGGGYEQYF
TRBD2	TRBV28	TRBJ2-2	NA	TGTGCCAGCAGTGCTCCTCGGGGGGGTAACACCGGGGAGCTGTTTTTT	CASSAPRGGNTGELFF
TRBD1	TRBV5-4	TRBJ1-2	NA	TGTGCCAGCTCGCGGACAGGGGGCTTGGATGGCTACACCTTC	CASSRTGGLDGYTF
TRBD2	TRBV27	TRBJ2-1	NA	TGTGCCAGCAGTTTTTCGGGAGGTTCCTACAATGAGCAGTTCTTC	CASSFSGGSYNEQFF
TRBD2	TRBV7-2	TRBJ2-5	NA	TGTGCCAGCAAGGTACTAGCGGCCCAAGAGACCCAGTACTTC	CASKVLAAQETQYF
TRBD2	TRBV5-1	TRBJ2-3	NA	TGCGCCAGCAGCACCGGACTAGATTCGTCAGATACGCAGTATTTT	CASSTGLDSSDTQYF
NA	TRBV19	TRBJ1-2	few	TGTGCCAGTAGTATAAGCGTCTATGGCTACACCTTC	CASSISVYGYTF
TRBD2	TRBV30	TRBJ2-1	NA	TGTGCCTGGAGTGGACTAGCGGGATACAATGAGCAGTTCTTC	CAWSGLAGYNEQFF
NA	TRBV28	TRBJ2-7	NA	TGTGCCAGCAGTTTGGGGAGCTCCTACGAGCAGTACTTC	CASSLGSSYEQYF